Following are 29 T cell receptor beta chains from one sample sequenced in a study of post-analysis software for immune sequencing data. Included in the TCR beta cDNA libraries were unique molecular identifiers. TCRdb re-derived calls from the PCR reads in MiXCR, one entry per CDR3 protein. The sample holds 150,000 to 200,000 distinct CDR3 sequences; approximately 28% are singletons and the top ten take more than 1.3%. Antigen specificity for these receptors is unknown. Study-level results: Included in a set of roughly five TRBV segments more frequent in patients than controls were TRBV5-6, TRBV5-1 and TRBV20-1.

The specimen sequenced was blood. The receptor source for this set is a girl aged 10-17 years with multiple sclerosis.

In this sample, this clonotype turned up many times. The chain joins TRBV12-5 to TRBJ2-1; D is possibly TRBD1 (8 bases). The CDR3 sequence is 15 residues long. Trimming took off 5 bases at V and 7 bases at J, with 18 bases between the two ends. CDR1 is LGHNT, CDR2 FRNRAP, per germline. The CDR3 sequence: CASGTSGTGFNEQFF. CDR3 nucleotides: TGTGCTAGTGGTACGAGCGGGACAGGCTTTAATGAGCAGTTCTTC.

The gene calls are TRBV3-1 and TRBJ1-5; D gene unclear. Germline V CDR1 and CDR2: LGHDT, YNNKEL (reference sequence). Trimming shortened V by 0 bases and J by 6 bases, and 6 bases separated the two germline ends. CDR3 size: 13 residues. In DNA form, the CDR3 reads TGTGCCAGCAGCCAAGAAGAGAGTCAGCCCCAGCATTTT. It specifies CASSQEESQPQHF.

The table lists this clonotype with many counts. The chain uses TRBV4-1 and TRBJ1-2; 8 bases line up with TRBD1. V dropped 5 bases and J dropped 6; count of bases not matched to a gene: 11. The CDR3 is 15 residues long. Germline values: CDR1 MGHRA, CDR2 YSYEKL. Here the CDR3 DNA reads TGCGCCAGCAGCAGACGAGATCAGGGGGCGAATGGCTACACCTTC. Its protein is CASSRRDQGANGYTF.

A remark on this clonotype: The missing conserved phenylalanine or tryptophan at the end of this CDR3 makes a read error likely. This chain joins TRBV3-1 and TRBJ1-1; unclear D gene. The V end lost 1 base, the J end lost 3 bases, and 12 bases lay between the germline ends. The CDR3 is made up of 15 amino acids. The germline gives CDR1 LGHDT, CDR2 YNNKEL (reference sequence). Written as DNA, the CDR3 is TGTGCCAGCAGCCAAGTCCCGGGCTCTTACACTGAAGCTTTCATT. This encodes CASSQVPGSYTEAFI.

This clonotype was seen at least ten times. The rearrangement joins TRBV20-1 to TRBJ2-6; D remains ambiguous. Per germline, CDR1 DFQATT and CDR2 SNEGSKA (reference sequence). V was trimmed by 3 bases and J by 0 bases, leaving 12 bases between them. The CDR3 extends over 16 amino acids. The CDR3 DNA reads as TGCAGTGCTAGTTACGGACGCATCTCTGGGGCCAACGTCCTGACTTTC. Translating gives CSASYGRISGANVLTF.

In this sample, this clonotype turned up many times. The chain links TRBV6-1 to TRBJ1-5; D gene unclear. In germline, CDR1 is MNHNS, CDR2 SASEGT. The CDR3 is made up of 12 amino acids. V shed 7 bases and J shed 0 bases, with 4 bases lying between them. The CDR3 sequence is CASTISNQPQHF. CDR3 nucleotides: TGTGCCAGCACGATTAGCAATCAGCCCCAGCATTTT.

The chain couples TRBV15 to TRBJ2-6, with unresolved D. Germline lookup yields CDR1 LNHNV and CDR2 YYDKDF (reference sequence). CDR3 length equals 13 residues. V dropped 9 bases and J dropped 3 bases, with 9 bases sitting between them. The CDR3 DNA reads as TGTGCCACTGCTTTGGGTGGGGCCAACGTCCTGACTTTC. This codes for CATALGGANVLTF.

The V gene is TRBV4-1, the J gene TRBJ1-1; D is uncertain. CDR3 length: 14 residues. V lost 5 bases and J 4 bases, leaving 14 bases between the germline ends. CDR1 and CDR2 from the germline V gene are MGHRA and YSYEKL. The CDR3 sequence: CASSSSKGGTEAFF. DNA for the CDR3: TGCGCCAGCAGCTCCTCGAAGGGTGGCACTGAAGCTTTCTTT.

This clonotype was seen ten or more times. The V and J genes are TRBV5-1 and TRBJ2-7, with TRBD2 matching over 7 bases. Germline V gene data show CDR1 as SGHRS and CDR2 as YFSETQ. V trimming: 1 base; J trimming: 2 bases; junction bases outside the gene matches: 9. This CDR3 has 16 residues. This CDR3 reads CASSLIAGVVTYEQYF. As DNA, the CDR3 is TGCGCCAGCAGCTTGATCGCGGGAGTGGTAACCTACGAGCAGTACTTC.

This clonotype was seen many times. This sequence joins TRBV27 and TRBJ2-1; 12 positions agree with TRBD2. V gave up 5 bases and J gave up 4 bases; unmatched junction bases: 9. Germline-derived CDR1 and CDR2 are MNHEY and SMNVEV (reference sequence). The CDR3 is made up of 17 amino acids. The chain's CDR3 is CASSPSSGRAWYNEQFF. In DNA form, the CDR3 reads TGTGCCAGCAGTCCCTCTAGCGGGAGGGCCTGGTACAATGAGCAGTTCTTC.

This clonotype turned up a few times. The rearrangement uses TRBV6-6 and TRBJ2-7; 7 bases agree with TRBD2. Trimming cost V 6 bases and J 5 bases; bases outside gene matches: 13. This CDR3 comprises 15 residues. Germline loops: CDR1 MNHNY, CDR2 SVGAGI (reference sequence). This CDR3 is CASRSNERTSNEQYF. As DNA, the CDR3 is TGTGCCAGCAGATCAAATGAACGGACTAGTAACGAGCAGTACTTC.

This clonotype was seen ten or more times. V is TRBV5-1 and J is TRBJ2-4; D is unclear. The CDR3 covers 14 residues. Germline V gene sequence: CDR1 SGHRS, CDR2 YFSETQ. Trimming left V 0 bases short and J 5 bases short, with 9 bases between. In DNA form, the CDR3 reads TGCGCCAGCAGCTTGGGGGGTTTGGAAAACATTCAGTACTTC. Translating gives CASSLGGLENIQYF.

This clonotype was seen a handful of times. The CDR3 DNA sequence: TGTGCCAGCACGGCGGGTGCCAGCTACACCTTC. This translates into CASTAGASYTF. V gene TRBV11-2 combines with J gene TRBJ1-2; D not certain. CDR3 length: 11 residues. Germline V gene data show CDR1 as SGHAT and CDR2 as FQNNGV. V lost 7 bases and J lost 9, with 12 bases in between. Looking up the rest from reference TRBV11-2 and TRBJ1-2 gives the full variable domain: EAGVAQSPRYKIIEKRQSVAFWCNPISGHATLYWYQQILGQGPKLLIQFQNNGVVDDSQLPKDRFSAERLKGVDSTLKIQPAKLEDSAVYLCASTAGASYTFGSGTRLTVV.

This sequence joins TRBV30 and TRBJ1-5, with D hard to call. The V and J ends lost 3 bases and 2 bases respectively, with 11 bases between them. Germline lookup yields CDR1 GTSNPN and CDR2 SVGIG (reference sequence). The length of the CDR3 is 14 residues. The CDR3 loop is CAWSRSGGNQPQHF. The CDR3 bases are TGTGCCTGGAGCCGAAGCGGGGGCAATCAGCCCCAGCATTTT.

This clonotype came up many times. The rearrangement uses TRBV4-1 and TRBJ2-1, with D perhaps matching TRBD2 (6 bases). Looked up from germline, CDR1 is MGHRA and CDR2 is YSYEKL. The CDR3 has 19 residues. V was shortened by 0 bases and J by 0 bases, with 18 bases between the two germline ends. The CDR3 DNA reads TGCGCCAGCAGCCAAGAGATGGAGGGCGCGTCGAGCTCCTACAATGAGCAGTTCTTC. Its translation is CASSQEMEGASSSYNEQFF.

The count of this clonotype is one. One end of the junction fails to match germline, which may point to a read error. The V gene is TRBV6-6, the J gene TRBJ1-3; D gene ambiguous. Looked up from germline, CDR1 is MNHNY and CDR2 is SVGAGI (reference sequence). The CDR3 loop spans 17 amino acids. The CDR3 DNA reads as TGTACCAGCAGTCGGGCTCGGGATACCGGGCATGGAAACACCATATATTTT. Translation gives CTSSRARDTGHGNTIYF.

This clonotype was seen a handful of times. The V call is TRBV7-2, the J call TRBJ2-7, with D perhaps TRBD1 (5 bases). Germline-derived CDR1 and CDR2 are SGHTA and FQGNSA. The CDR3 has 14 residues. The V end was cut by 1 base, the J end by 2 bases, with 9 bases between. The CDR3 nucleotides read TGTGCCAGCAGCTTAGTTATGACAGCCTACGAGCAGTACTTC. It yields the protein CASSLVMTAYEQYF.

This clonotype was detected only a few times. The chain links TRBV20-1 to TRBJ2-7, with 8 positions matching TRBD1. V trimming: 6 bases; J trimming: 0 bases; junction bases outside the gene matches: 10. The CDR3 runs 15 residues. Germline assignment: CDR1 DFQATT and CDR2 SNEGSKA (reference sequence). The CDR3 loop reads CSANSGQESSYEQYF. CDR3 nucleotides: TGCAGTGCAAACTCGGGACAGGAGAGCTCCTACGAGCAGTACTTC.

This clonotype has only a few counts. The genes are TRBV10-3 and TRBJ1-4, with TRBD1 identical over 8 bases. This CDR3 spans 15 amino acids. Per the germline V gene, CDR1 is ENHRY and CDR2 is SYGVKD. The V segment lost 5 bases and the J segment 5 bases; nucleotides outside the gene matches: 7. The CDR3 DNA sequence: TGTGCCATCAGTACTTCCAGGGGGCAGAATGAAAAACTGTTTTTT. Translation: CAISTSRGQNEKLFF.

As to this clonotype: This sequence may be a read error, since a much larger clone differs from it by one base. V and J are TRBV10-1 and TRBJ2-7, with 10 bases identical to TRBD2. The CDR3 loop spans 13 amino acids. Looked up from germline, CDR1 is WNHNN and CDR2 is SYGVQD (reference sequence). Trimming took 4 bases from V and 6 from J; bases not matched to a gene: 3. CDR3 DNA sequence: TGCGCCAGCAGTGTAGCGGGAGGAGGCGAGCAGTACTTC. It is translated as CASSVAGGGEQYF.

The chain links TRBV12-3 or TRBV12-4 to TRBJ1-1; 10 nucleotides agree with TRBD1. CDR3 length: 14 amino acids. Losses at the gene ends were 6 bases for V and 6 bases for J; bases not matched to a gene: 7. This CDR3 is CASSPGTGVPEAFF. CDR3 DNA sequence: TGTGCCAGCAGCCCCGGGACAGGGGTTCCTGAAGCTTTCTTT.

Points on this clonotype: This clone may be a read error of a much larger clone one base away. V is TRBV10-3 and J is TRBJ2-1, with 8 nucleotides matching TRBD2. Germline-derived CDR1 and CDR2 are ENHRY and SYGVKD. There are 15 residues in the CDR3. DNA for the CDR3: TGTGCCACCAGTGAGTCGGGGGGGACCTACAATGAGCAGTTCTTC. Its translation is CATSESGGTYNEQFF.

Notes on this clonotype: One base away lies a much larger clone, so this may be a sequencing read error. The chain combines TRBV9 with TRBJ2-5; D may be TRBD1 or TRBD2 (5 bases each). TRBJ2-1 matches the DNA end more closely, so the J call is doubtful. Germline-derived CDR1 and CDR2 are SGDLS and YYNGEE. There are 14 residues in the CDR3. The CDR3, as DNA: TGTGCCAGCAGCGTAGGGGGGTACCAAGAGACCCAGTTCTTC. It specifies CASSVGGYQETQFF.

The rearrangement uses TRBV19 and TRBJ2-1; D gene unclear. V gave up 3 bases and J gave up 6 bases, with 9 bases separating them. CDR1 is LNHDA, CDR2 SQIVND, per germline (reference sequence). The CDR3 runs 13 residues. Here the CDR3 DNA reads TGTGCCAGTAGTATTGAAAGAGGCAATGAGCAGTTCTTC. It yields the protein CASSIERGNEQFF.

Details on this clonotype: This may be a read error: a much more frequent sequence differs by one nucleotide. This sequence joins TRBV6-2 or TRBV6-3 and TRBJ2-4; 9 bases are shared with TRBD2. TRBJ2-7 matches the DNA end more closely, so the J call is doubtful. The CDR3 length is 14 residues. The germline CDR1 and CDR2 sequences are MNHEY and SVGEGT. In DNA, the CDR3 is TGTGCCAGCAGTAGCCTAGCGGGATGCTACGAGCAGTACTTC. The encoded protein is CASSSLAGCYEQYF.

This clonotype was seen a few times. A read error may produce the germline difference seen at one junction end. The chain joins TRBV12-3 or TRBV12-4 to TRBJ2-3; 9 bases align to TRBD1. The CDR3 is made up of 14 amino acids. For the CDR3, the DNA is TGTGCCAGCACTTTACAGGGGGCTGGGGATACGCAGTATTTT. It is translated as CASTLQGAGDTQYF.

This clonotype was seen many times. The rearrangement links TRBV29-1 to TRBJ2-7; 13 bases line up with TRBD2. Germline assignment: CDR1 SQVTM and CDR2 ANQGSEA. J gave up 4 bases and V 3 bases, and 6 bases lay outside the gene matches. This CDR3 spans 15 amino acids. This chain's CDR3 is CSVETSGGNGYEQYF. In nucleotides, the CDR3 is TGCAGCGTTGAGACTAGCGGGGGGAATGGATACGAGCAGTACTTC.

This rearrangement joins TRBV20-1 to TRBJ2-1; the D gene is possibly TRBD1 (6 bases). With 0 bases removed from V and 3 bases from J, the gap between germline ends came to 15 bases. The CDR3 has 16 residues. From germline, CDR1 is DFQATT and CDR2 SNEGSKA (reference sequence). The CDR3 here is CSARDLGGDIYNEQFF. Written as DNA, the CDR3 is TGCAGTGCTAGAGATTTGGGTGGGGACATCTACAATGAGCAGTTCTTC.

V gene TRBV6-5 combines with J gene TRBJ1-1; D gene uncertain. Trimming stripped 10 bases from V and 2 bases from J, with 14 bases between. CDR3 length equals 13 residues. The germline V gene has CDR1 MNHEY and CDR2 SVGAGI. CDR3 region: CATLDGPNTEAFF. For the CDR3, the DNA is TGTGCCACTTTGGACGGACCTAACACTGAAGCTTTCTTT.